These 9 T cell receptor beta chains originate from one sample sequenced in a study of blood T cell repertoires in COVID-19. TCRdb's copy holds only in-frame clones and misses some; the assay was immunoSEQ multiplex PCR. Here the sample spans some 73,000 clones, roughly 85% being singletons. Sequencing input: peripheral blood. These receptors were obtained from a man aged 50 to 59 with COVID-19, enrolled during active disease.

This chain links TRBV27 with TRBJ2-3; TRBD2 matches at 16 bases. Trimming at V came to 7 bases and at J to 3 bases, leaving 4 bases not matched to a gene. This CDR3 contains 16 residues. CDR1 is MNHEY and CDR2 is SMNVEV in the germline V gene (reference sequence). The CDR3 here is CASNLGLAGGTDTQYF. CDR3 DNA: TGTGCCAGCAACTTGGGACTAGCGGGAGGGACAGATACGCAGTATTTT.

This clone appeared a few times. The V and J genes are TRBV6-5 and TRBJ2-3, with 9 bases aligning to TRBD1. Per germline, CDR1 MNHEY and CDR2 SVGAGI. The trim removed 2 bases at V and 3 bases at J, leaving 6 bases unmatched. This CDR3 comprises 16 residues. As DNA, the CDR3 is TGTGCCAGCAGTTACATGGACAGGGGATCGACAGATACGCAGTATTTT. It specifies CASSYMDRGSTDTQYF.

The count of this clone is one. V usage is TRBV11-2 and J usage is TRBJ1-2; a weak D match, TRBD1 (6 bases). This CDR3 spans 16 amino acids. V was trimmed by 3 bases and J by 7 bases, leaving 21 bases between them. Per the germline V gene, CDR1 is SGHAT and CDR2 is FQNNGV. CDR3 in DNA: TGTGCCAGCAGCTTTTTGGGGGGGGGCGCAGGTTCTGGCTACACCTTC. It translates to CASSFLGGGAGSGYTF.

CDR3 residues: CASSLAGATSTDTQYF. CDR3 nucleotide sequence: TGTGCCAGTAGCCTAGCGGGAGCGACAAGCACAGATACGCAGTATTTT. This rearrangement joins TRBV19 to TRBJ2-3; 10 nucleotides agree with TRBD2. The CDR3 is made up of 16 amino acids. Trimming at V came to 6 bases and at J to 0 bases, leaving 6 bases not matched to a gene. Germline V gene lookup returns CDR1 LNHDA and CDR2 SQIVND (reference sequence).

As regards this clone: One end of the junction fails to match germline, which may point to a read error. The chain is built from TRBV7-3 and TRBJ1-1; tentative D call: TRBD1 (6 bases). CDR3 length: 17 residues. Germline lookup yields CDR1 SGHTA and CDR2 FQGTGA. The CDR3 loop is CASSLTGQGIGETEAFF. CDR3 sequence (DNA): TGTGCCAGCAGCCTAACGGGGCAGGGGATCGGAGAAACTGAAGCTTTCTTT.

The V and J genes are TRBV6-4 and TRBJ2-1; TRBD2 matches 7 bases. Unmatched junction bases numbered 13, after V lost 0 bases and J lost 5 bases. Germline assignment: CDR1 MRHNA and CDR2 SNTAGT. This CDR3 comprises 18 residues. CDR3 coding DNA: TGTGCCAGCAGTGACTCGACGTCTAGCGGCTTAAAACACAATGAGCAGTTCTTC. This encodes CASSDSTSSGLKHNEQFF.

The chain has TRBV12-5 and TRBJ2-2, with D perhaps TRBD1 (6 bases). The CDR3 contains 18 residues. Germline CDR1 and CDR2: LGHNT and FRNRAP. V was shortened by 0 bases and J by 1 base, with 15 bases between the two germline ends. DNA for the CDR3: TGTGCTAGTGGTTTGGTAAAATCAGGGGCCTGGAACACCGGGGAGCTGTTTTTT. Its protein is CASGLVKSGAWNTGELFF.

In nucleotides, the CDR3 is TGTGCCAGCAGCGTAGTGCACAGGGGGAAGTACAATGAGCAGTTCTTC. Encoded protein: CASSVVHRGKYNEQFF. The J gene is TRBJ2-1, the V gene TRBV9, with 8 bases aligning to TRBD1. Germline V gene data show CDR1 as SGDLS and CDR2 as YYNGEE. The CDR3 spans 16 residues. Trimming took 0 bases from V and 4 from J; bases not matched to a gene: 6.

This clone has ten or more counts. V gene TRBV20-1 combines with J gene TRBJ1-1, with 7 nucleotides matching TRBD1. With 3 bases clipped from V and 1 base from J, the junction kept 2 bases outside the gene matches. The CDR3 covers 13 residues. CDR1 is DFQATT, CDR2 SNEGSKA, per germline (reference sequence). The CDR3 region has the DNA TGCAGTGCTAGTTGGGACAGGAACACTGAAGCTTTCTTT. Protein: CSASWDRNTEAFF.